This T cell receptor (beta chain) was identified in a study of neoadjuvant nivolumab and ipilimumab in lung cancer. This CDR3 contains 15 residues. V was trimmed by 0 bases and J by 5 bases, leaving 13 bases between them. The V gene's germline CDR1 is SGHNT and CDR2 YENEEA. Libraries were prepared by immunoSEQ multiplex PCR; TCRdb keeps only in-frame clonotypes and omits some of them. The table shows approximately 13,000 clones, with less than 75% occurring only once. Study results and limitations: TCR sequencing covered a small number of samples. Only two of four nivolumab-treated tumors gained richness and clonality by surgery. Resected tumors had greater TCR richness and clonality than uninvolved lung.

On this clone itself: Its matching antigen is unknown.

The source was peripheral blood, collected after neoadjuvant nivolumab, alone or with ipilimumab, at or shortly before surgery. The chain combines TRBV11-3 with TRBJ2-5; D is possibly TRBD2 (6 bases). The source is an adult with non-small cell lung cancer. The CDR3 nucleotides read TGTGCCAGCAGCTTAGATTCATCCGGGGGTGAGACCCAGTACTTC. Translated: CASSLDSSGGETQYF.